The 31 T cell receptor beta chains below were found in one sample sequenced in a study of T-cell memory formation after mild COVID-19. Each CDR3 protein gets one entry after TCRdb re-called the 5' RACE reads with MiXCR. The sample holds about half a million distinct CDR3 sequences; 18% are singletons and the top ten take around an eighth. The sample taken for sequencing was PBMCs or a T cell subset sorted from them (not recorded which). These receptors all stem from an adult woman who had mild COVID-19 (a few samples of this study predate the infection). Cell type and time point are not known.

Ten or more counts support this clonotype. The chain has TRBV20-1 and TRBJ2-3; D gene uncertain. CDR1 is DFQATT, CDR2 SNEGSKA, per germline (reference sequence). The length of the CDR3 is 15 residues. Trimming cost V 6 bases and J 3 bases, with 19 bases left between them. CDR3 coding DNA: TGCAGTGCAGAGACCTATTCCATCCGGACAGATACGCAGTATTTT. Translation: CSAETYSIRTDTQYF.

The genes are TRBV5-8 and TRBJ2-7; D not resolved. The CDR3 covers 14 residues. The germline V gene encodes CDR1 SGHTS and CDR2 YDEGEE. Trimming stripped 6 bases from V and 7 bases from J, with 20 bases between. The CDR3 spells CASTLTQAPREQYF. The CDR3 DNA is TGTGCCAGCACACTGACCCAGGCCCCAAGAGAGCAGTACTTC. The full variable domain, in which reference TRBV5-8 and TRBJ2-7 provide the parts outside the CDR3, is EAGVTQSPTHLIKTRGQQATLRCSPISGHTSVYWYQQALGLGLQFLLWYDEGEERNRGNFPPRFSGRQFPNYSSELNVNALELEDSALYLCASTLTQAPREQYFGPGTRLTVT.

This clonotype was found many times. The chain joins TRBV12-3 or TRBV12-4 to TRBJ1-1, with D hard to call. V was trimmed by 6 bases and J by 3 bases, leaving 14 bases between them. This CDR3 region has 14 residues. This CDR3 reads CASSPTGWDTEAFF. The CDR3 coding sequence is TGTGCCAGCAGCCCGACCGGTTGGGACACTGAAGCTTTCTTT.

This clonotype came up a few times. The rearrangement joins TRBV4-3 to TRBJ2-2; 10 bases match TRBD2. V lost 4 bases to trimming and J lost 0 bases; unmatched junction nucleotides: 2. The CDR3 extends over 16 amino acids. Germline CDR1 and CDR2: LGHNA and YSLEER. The CDR3 DNA sequence: TGCGCCAGCAGCCTTCTAGCGGGAGCGAACACCGGGGAGCTGTTTTTT. Its translation: CASSLLAGANTGELFF.

The J gene is TRBJ2-7, the V gene TRBV5-1; TRBD1 might be the D (6 bases). Between the trimmed V and J ends, which lost 5 bases and 0 bases, there was a span of 30 bases. CDR3 length equals 20 residues. CDR1 and CDR2 (germline): SGHRS, YFSETQ. The CDR3 spells CASSRFPPGDTLQSSYEQYF. The CDR3 DNA reads as TGCGCCAGCAGTAGATTTCCCCCAGGGGATACACTACAGAGCTCCTACGAGCAGTACTTC. Using reference TRBV5-1 and TRBJ2-7 for the parts outside the CDR3, the full variable domain is KAGVTQTPRYLIKTRGQQVTLSCSPISGHRSVSWYQQTPGQGLQFLFEYFSETQRNKGNFPGRFSGRQFSNSRSEMNVSTLELGDSALYLCASSRFPPGDTLQSSYEQYFGPGTRLTVT.

In its sample, this clonotype was seen many times. The J gene is TRBJ1-3, the V gene TRBV18; no firm D call. Between the trimmed V and J ends, which lost 2 bases and 0 bases, there was a span of 11 bases. Germline CDR1 is KGHSH and CDR2 is LQKENI. The CDR3 runs 16 residues. DNA for the CDR3: TGTGCCAGCTCACCATATGGGGAGACCTCTGGAAACACCATATATTTT. It codes for CASSPYGETSGNTIYF.

This clonotype was seen repeatedly, ten times or more. CDR3 loop: CASSGPGQLGTSGLVAFF. DNA of the CDR3: TGTGCCAGCTCCGGGCCGGGACAACTCGGAACGTCCGGTTTGGTCGCTTTCTTT. The V and J genes are TRBV18 and TRBJ1-1, with D possibly matching TRBD1 (6 bases). Germline V gene data show CDR1 as KGHSH and CDR2 as LQKENI. V lost 6 bases and J lost 11, with 34 bases in between. CDR3 length: 18 residues.

The chain joins TRBV7-2 to TRBJ2-6; 7 bases line up with TRBD1. Trimming cost V 5 bases and J 3 bases; bases outside gene matches: 7. Germline V lookup: CDR1 SGHTA, CDR2 FQGNSA. The CDR3 totals 16 residues. The CDR3 DNA reads as TGTGCCAGCAGCCTGAAACAGGGGAGTGGGGCCAACGTCCTGACTTTC. This gives the protein CASSLKQGSGANVLTF.

There are many counts of this clonotype. The V and J genes are TRBV20-1 and TRBJ2-1, with 7 bases fitting TRBD1. Looked up from germline, CDR1 is DFQATT and CDR2 is SNEGSKA (reference sequence). The CDR3 totals 17 residues. V shed 4 bases and J 0 bases; nucleotides not matched to a gene: 12. The CDR3 DNA follows: TGCAGTGCTACCCGGGACAGAGGCTTTAGCTCCTACAATGAGCAGTTCTTC. It encodes CSATRDRGFSSYNEQFF.

This clonotype occurred a few times. V is TRBV5-4 and J is TRBJ2-7; 14 bases agree with TRBD2. This CDR3 is 16 amino acids long. Unmatched junction bases numbered 4, after V lost 3 bases and J lost 2 bases. The germline gives CDR1 SGHNT, CDR2 YYREEE (reference sequence). CDR3 amino acids: CASSSGTSGGTYEQYF. In nucleotides, the CDR3 is TGTGCCAGCAGCTCGGGGACTAGCGGGGGTACCTACGAGCAGTACTTC.

The rearrangement links TRBV7-8 to TRBJ2-7, with TRBD1 matching 9 bases. The CDR3 totals 17 residues. Germline assignment: CDR1 SGHVS and CDR2 FQNEAQ. With V trimmed by 4 bases and J by 0 bases, 10 bases remained unmatched. The CDR3 loop is CASSSTRDRGSSYEQYF. The CDR3 DNA reads as TGTGCCAGCAGCTCGACTCGAGACAGGGGGAGCTCCTACGAGCAGTACTTC.

This clonotype was found a few times. This chain connects TRBV5-1 to TRBJ2-2; the match to TRBD1 covers 7 bases. Germline CDR1 SGHRS, CDR2 YFSETQ. This CDR3 spans 15 amino acids. The V segment lost 4 bases and the J segment 2 bases; nucleotides outside the gene matches: 5. CDR3 bases: TGCGCCAGCAGCACGGGACAGAGAAACACCGGGGAGCTGTTTTTT. Translating gives CASSTGQRNTGELFF. The full variable domain, with the rest looked up from reference TRBV5-1 and TRBJ2-2, is KAGVTQTPRYLIKTRGQQVTLSCSPISGHRSVSWYQQTPGQGLQFLFEYFSETQRNKGNFPGRFSGRQFSNSRSEMNVSTLELGDSALYLCASSTGQRNTGELFFGEGSRLTVL.

This clonotype was picked up a small number of times. The chain joins TRBV11-2 to TRBJ2-1; D is unclear. Germline assignment: CDR1 SGHAT and CDR2 FQNNGV. The CDR3 contains 17 residues. V lost 5 bases, J lost 3 bases, and 20 bases lay in between. CDR3 residues: CASSPLDGVLDYNEQFF. Written as DNA, the CDR3 is TGTGCCAGCAGCCCCCTTGACGGTGTCTTGGACTACAATGAGCAGTTCTTC.

DNA of the CDR3: TGCGCCAGCAGCTTGGCCGGAGTAGGCAGGGTAGGAGAAAAACTGTTTTTT. It translates to CASSLAGVGRVGEKLFF. The rearrangement joins TRBV5-1 to TRBJ1-4, with TRBD1 as a possible D gene (5 bases). Germline CDR1 SGHRS, CDR2 YFSETQ. V was clipped by 0 bases and J by 8 bases, with 20 bases between them. This CDR3 is built from 17 residues.

This clonotype was recorded a few times. V and J are TRBV19 and TRBJ2-7; D gene unclear. Trimming stripped 3 bases from V and 3 bases from J, with 12 bases between. Germline V gene lookup returns CDR1 LNHDA and CDR2 SQIVND (reference sequence). The CDR3 extends over 14 amino acids. The CDR3 spells CASSMGPQSYEQYF. CDR3 nucleotide sequence: TGTGCCAGTAGTATGGGTCCCCAAAGCTACGAGCAGTACTTC.

The rearrangement uses TRBV15 and TRBJ2-7, with 10 bases aligning to TRBD1. Losses at the gene ends were 6 bases for V and 4 bases for J; bases not matched to a gene: 6. Germline V CDR1 and CDR2: LNHNV, YYDKDF (reference sequence). The CDR3 has 14 residues. In DNA form, the CDR3 reads TGTGCCACCAGTCATGGGACAGGGGAGTACGAGCAGTACTTC. Amino acids: CATSHGTGEYEQYF.

The V gene is TRBV6-5, the J gene TRBJ2-5, with 13 nucleotides matching TRBD2. The CDR3 has 16 amino acids. The germline CDR1 and CDR2 sequences are MNHEY and SVGAGI. With V trimmed by 3 bases and J by 4 bases, 5 bases remained unmatched. CDR3 in DNA: TGTGCCAGCAGTTATACTAGCGGGGGGGTGTCAGAGACCCAGTACTTC. Amino acids: CASSYTSGGVSETQYF.

This clonotype appeared many times. The rearrangement links TRBV10-3 to TRBJ1-4, with a weak D call TRBD1 (5 bases). This CDR3 spans 13 amino acids. V was shortened by 7 bases and J by 6 bases, with 12 bases between the two germline ends. Per germline, CDR1 ENHRY and CDR2 SYGVKD. In DNA form, the CDR3 reads TGTGCCATCAACGAACCGGGGGATGAAAAACTGTTTTTT. This gives the protein CAINEPGDEKLFF.

This clonotype was observed a handful of times. The V and J genes are TRBV4-1 and TRBJ2-3; D is undetermined. Germline values: CDR1 MGHRA, CDR2 YSYEKL. This CDR3 contains 16 residues. The V and J ends lost 6 bases and 0 bases respectively, with 16 bases between them. CDR3 protein: CASRTQTSSSTDTQYF. CDR3 nucleotide sequence: TGCGCCAGCAGGACACAGACAAGCAGTAGCACAGATACGCAGTATTTT.

In its sample, this clonotype was seen a few times. The CDR3 nucleotides read TGTGCCAGTAGTATACGTGCAGGGGGCCATCAGCCCCAGCATTTT. As protein: CASSIRAGGHQPQHF. This chain joins TRBV19 and TRBJ1-5, with 8 bases aligning to TRBD1. The CDR3 has 15 residues. Germline CDR1 LNHDA, CDR2 SQIVND (reference sequence). After removal of 2 bases from V and 5 bases from J, the junction contained 5 bases not matched to a gene.

The chain recombines TRBV6-5 with TRBJ2-7; 15 nucleotides agree with TRBD2. Trimming removed 2 bases from V and 3 bases from J; junction bases left unmatched: 8. CDR1 is MNHEY, CDR2 SVGAGI, per germline. This CDR3 comprises 18 residues. The CDR3 nucleotides read TGTGCCAGCAGTTACACCGGACTAGCGGGAGGGCCTATCTACGAGCAGTACTTC. Amino acid sequence: CASSYTGLAGGPIYEQYF.

The rearrangement joins TRBV12-3 or TRBV12-4 to TRBJ2-5; D unclear. The CDR3 runs to 18 residues. Trimming shortened V by 1 base and J by 1 base, and 19 bases separated the two germline ends. The DNA of the CDR3 is TGTGCCAGCAGTTTAGGGCCCACACCCGAACGTCTCCAAGAGACCCAGTACTTC. Its translation is CASSLGPTPERLQETQYF.

This clonotype has a handful of counts. This chain joins TRBV10-3 and TRBJ1-1; TRBD1 is a possible D gene (6 bases). Between the trimmed V and J ends, which lost 8 bases and 5 bases, there was a span of 12 bases. CDR1 and CDR2 from the germline V gene are ENHRY and SYGVKD. The CDR3 runs to 12 residues. The CDR3 loop is CAIGGRGTEAFF. CDR3 bases: TGTGCCATCGGGGGCCGGGGTACTGAAGCTTTCTTT.

This chain connects TRBV25-1 to TRBJ2-5, with D possibly being TRBD1 (6 bases). This CDR3 region has 13 residues. Germline V CDR1 and CDR2: MGHDK, SYGVNS. V was pared by 6 bases and J by 2 bases, with 10 bases between. The CDR3: CASRDSSQETQYF. The DNA for the CDR3 is TGTGCCAGCAGGGACAGCTCTCAAGAGACCCAGTACTTC.

In its sample, this clonotype was seen a few times. This chain uses TRBV7-2 with TRBJ1-1, with a tentative D call TRBD1 (6 bases). The CDR3 consists of 15 residues. V gave up 5 bases and J gave up 0 bases, with 13 bases separating them. Germline CDR1 is SGHTA and CDR2 is FQGNSA. As DNA, the CDR3 is TGTGCCAGCAGCGCTCCCTGGACAGTGAACACTGAAGCTTTCTTT. It yields the protein CASSAPWTVNTEAFF. Drawing the rest from reference TRBV7-2 and TRBJ1-1, the complete variable domain is GAGVSQSPSNKVTEKGKDVELRCDPISGHTALYWYRQSLGQGLEFLIYFQGNSAPDKSGLPSDRFSAERTGGSVSTLTIQRTQQEDSAVYLCASSAPWTVNTEAFFGQGTRLTVV.

The V and J genes are TRBV4-1 and TRBJ2-1, with 7 bases matching TRBD1. CDR3 length: 14 residues. The trim removed 4 bases at V and 4 bases at J, leaving 4 bases unmatched. CDR1 is MGHRA, CDR2 YSYEKL, per germline. The CDR3 DNA reads TGCGCCAGCAGCCTTGCGGACAGGTACAATGAGCAGTTCTTC. Its translation: CASSLADRYNEQFF.

In this sample, this clonotype turned up a few times. In DNA form, the CDR3 reads TGTGCCACCAGTGCCAGACAGGGCGCGAACACTGAAGCTTTCTTT. This translates into CATSARQGANTEAFF. This chain links TRBV24-1 with TRBJ1-1; 7 nucleotides agree with TRBD1. The CDR3 has 15 residues. The V segment lost 5 bases and the J segment 1 base; nucleotides outside the gene matches: 6. Germline CDR1 KGHDR, CDR2 SFDVKD.

In its sample, this clonotype was seen a few times. V is TRBV2 and J is TRBJ1-4, with a weak D call TRBD1 (6 bases). Trimming took 4 bases from V and 5 from J, leaving 11 bases between them. The germline gives CDR1 SNHLY, CDR2 FYNNEI. The CDR3 has 14 residues. DNA of the CDR3: TGTGCCAGCAGTGTCGGGGGGCGGAATGAAAAACTGTTTTTT. It is translated as CASSVGGRNEKLFF.

The chain uses TRBV7-2 and TRBJ1-3; D ambiguous. With 5 bases removed from V and 0 bases from J, the gap between germline ends came to 14 bases. The germline CDR1 and CDR2 sequences are SGHTA and FQGNSA. The CDR3 covers 16 residues. CDR3 DNA: TGTGCCAGCAGCCCCTGGGCTTTGAGCTCTGGAAACACCATATATTTT. It is translated as CASSPWALSSGNTIYF.

This clonotype was seen more than once but under ten times. The chain recombines TRBV5-4 with TRBJ2-1; TRBD2 agrees at 8 bases. This CDR3 contains 15 residues. V lost 0 bases, J lost 4 bases, and 3 bases stayed unmatched. The germline V gene has CDR1 SGHNT and CDR2 YYREEE (reference sequence). Written as DNA, the CDR3 is TGTGCCAGCAGCTTGGGGCCGGGGGGGTACAATGAGCAGTTCTTC. Its protein product is CASSLGPGGYNEQFF.

The chain is built from TRBV6-2 or TRBV6-3 and TRBJ2-1; TRBD2 matches at 13 bases. Losses at the gene ends were 6 bases for V and 0 bases for J; bases not matched to a gene: 11. This CDR3 has 19 amino acids. The V gene's germline CDR1 is MNHEY and CDR2 SVGEGT. CDR3 residues: CASSRILGLAGSSYNEQFF. In nucleotides, the CDR3 is TGTGCCAGCAGCCGGATCCTGGGACTAGCGGGAAGCTCCTACAATGAGCAGTTCTTC.